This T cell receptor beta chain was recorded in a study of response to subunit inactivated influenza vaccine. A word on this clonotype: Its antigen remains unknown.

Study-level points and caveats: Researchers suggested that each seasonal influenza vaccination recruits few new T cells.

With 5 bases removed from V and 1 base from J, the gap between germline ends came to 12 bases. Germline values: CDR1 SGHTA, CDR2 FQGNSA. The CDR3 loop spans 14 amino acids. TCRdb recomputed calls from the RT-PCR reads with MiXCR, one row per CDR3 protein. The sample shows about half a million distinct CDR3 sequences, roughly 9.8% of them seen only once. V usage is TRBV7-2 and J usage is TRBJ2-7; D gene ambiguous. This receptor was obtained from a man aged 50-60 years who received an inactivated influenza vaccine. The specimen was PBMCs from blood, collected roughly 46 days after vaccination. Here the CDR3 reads CASSPRPLSYEQYF. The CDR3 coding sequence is TGTGCCAGCAGCCCCCGACCCCTATCCTACGAGCAGTACTTC.